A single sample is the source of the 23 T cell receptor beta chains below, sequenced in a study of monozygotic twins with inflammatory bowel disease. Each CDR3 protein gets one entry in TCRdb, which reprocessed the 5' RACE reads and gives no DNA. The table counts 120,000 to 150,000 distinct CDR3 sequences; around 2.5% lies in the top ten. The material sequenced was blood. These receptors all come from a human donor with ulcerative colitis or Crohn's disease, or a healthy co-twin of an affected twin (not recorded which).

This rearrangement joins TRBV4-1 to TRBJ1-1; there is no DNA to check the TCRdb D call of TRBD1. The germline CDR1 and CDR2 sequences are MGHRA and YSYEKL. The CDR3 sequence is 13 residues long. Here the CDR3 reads CASSNQGYTEAFF.

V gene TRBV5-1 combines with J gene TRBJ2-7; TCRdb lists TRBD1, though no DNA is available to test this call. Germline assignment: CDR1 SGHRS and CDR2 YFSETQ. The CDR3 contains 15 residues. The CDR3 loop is CASSLDLGQGYEQYF.

This CDR3 reads CSARVTGRGWTATYEQYF. The chain carries TRBV20-1 and TRBJ2-7; no DNA is available, so the TRBD1 call from TCRdb remains unchecked. The germline V gene has CDR1 DFQATT and CDR2 SNEGSKA (reference sequence). The length of the CDR3 is 18 residues.

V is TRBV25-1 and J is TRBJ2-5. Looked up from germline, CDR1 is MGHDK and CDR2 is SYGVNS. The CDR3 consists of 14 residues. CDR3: CASSAMLLQETQYF.

The CDR3 region is CASSLATGRTTDTQYF. The J gene is TRBJ2-3, the V gene TRBV5-1; the D call of TRBD1 rests on TCRdb alone, since no DNA is present to check it. CDR1 is SGHRS and CDR2 is YFSETQ in the germline V gene. CDR3 length: 16 residues.

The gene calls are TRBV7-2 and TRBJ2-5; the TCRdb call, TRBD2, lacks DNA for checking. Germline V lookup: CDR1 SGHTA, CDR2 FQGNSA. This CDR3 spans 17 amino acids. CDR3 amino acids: CASSLVRGPLFQETQYF.

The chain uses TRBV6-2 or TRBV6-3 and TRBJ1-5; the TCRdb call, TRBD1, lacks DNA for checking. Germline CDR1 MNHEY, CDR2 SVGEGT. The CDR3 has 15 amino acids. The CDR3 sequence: CASSPLAGRSQPQHF.

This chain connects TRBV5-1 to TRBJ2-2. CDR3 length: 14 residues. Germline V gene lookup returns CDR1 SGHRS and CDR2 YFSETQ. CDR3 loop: CASSQITSTGELFF.

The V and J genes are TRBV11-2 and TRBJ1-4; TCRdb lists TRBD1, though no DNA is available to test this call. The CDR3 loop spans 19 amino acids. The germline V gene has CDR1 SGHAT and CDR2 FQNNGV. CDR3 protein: CASSLVPLLRDATNEKLFF.

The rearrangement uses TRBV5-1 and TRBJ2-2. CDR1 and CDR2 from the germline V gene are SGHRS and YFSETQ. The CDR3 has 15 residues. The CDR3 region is CASSLALPNTGELFF.

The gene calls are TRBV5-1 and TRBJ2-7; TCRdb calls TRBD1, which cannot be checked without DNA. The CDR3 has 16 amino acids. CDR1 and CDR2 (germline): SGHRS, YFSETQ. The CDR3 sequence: CASSLGWGALSYEQYF.

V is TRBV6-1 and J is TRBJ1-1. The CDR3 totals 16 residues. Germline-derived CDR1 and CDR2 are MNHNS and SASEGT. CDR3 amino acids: CASSEAWVPMNTEAFF.

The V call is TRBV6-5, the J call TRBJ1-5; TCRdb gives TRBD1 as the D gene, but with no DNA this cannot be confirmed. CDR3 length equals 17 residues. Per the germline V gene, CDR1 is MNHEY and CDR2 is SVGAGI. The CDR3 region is CASSSLRRANSNQPQHF.

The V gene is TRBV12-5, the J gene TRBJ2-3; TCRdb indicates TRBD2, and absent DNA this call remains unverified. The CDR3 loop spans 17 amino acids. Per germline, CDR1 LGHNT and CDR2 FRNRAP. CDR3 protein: CASGLTLAGGREDTQYF.

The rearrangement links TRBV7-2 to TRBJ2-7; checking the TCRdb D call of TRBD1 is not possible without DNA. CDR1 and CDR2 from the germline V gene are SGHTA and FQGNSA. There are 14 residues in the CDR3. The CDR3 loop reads CASSLDWGAYEQYF.

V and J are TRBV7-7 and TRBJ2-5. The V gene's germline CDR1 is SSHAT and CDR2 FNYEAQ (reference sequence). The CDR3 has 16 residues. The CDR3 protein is CASSLGLAALQETQYF. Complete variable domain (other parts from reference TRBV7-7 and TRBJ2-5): GAGVSQSPRYKVTKRGQDVTLRCDPISSHATLYWYQQALGQGPEFLTYFNYEAQPDKSGLPSDRFSAERPEGSISTLTIQRTEQRDSAMYRCASSLGLAALQETQYFGPGTRLLVL.

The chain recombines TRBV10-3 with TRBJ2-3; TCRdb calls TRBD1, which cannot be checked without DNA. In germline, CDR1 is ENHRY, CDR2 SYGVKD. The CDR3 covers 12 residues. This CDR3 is CAIGTGYDTQYF.

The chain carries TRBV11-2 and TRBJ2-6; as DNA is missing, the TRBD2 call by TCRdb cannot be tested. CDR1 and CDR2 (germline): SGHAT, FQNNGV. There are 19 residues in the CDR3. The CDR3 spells CASSLVVGLDLSGANVLTF.

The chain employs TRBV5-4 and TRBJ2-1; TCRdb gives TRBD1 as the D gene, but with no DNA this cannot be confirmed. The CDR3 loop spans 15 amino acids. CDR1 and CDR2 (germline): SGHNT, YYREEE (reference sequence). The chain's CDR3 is CASTQVPGQGDEQFF.

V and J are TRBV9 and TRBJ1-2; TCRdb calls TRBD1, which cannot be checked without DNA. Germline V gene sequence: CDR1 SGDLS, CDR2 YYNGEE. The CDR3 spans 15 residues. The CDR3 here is CASSGQGRANYGYTF.

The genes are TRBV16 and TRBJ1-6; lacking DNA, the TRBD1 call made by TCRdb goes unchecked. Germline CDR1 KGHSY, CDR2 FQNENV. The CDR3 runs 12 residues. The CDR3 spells CATRDGNSPLHF.

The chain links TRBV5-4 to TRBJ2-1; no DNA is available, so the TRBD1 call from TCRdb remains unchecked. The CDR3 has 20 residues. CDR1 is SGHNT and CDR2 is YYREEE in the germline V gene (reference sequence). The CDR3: CASSSPVGPWWDRGYNEQFF.

The CDR3 here is CASRGPGQGTGELFF. V and J are TRBV5-1 and TRBJ2-2; the D call from TCRdb, TRBD1, cannot be confirmed without DNA. There are 15 residues in the CDR3. Germline CDR1 and CDR2: SGHRS and YFSETQ.